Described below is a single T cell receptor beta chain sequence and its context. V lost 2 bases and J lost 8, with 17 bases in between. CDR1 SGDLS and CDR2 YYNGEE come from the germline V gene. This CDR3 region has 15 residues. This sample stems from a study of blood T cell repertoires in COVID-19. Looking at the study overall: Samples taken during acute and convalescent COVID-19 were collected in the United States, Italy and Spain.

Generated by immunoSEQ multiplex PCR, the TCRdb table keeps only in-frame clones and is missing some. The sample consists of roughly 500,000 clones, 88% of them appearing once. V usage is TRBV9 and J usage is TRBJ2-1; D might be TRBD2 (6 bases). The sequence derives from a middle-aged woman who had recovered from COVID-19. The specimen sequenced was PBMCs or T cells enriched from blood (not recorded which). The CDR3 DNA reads TGTGCCAGCAGCGTGACTAGTTTTTCCTGGCATGAGCAGTTCTTC. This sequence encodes CASSVTSFSWHEQFF.